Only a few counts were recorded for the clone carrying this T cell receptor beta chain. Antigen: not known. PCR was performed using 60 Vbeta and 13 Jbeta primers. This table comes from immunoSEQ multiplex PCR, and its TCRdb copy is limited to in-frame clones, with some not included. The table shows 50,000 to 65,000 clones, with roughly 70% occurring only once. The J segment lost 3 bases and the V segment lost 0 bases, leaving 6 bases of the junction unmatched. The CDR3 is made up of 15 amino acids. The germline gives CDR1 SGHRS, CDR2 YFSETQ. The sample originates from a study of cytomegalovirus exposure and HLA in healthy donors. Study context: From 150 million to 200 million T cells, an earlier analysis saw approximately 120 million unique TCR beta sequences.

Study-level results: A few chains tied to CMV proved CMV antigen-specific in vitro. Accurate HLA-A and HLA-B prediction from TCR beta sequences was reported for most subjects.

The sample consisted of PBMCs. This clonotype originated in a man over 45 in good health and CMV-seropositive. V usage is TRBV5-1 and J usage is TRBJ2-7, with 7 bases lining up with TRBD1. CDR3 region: CASSLEMRTGYEQYF. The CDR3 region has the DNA TGCGCCAGCAGCTTGGAGATGCGGACAGGCTACGAGCAGTACTTC.